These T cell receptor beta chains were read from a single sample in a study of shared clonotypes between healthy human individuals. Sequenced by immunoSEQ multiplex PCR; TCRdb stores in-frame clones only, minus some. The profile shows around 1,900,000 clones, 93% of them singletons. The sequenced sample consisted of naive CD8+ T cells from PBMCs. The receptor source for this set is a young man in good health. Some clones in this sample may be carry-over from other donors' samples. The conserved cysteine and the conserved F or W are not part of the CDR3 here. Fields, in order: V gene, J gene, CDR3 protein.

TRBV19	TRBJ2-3	ASSRTRDTQY
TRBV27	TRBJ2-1	ASSLWGGSGDEQF
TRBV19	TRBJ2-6	ASSLPGPRSGANVLT
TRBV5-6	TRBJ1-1	ASSLATNTEAF
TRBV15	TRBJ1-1	ATSRGTARGLETF
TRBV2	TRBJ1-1	ASSEAITLNTEAF
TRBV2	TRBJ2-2	ASSETWTATGELF
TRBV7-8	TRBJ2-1	ASSQLSGGTYNEQF
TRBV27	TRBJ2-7	ASSWATSGDYEQY
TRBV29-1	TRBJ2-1	SVLTSGRYNEQF
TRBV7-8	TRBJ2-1	ASSLWGLGNEEQF
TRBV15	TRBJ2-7	ATSRDKGTGNEQY
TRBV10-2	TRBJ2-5	ASSEGWPETQY
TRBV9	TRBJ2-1	ASSVKAVPYNEQF
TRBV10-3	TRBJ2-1	AISIDNEQF
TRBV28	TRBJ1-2	ASSLLIEKAAYGYT
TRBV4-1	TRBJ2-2	ASSHRDPSGGELF
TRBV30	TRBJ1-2	AWIRGWGPYGYT
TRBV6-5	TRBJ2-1	ASSYGTRRTEQF
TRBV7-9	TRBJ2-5	ASSETSGRERETQY
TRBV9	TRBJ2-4	ASSVSLAGNHIQY
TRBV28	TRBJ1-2	ASSSPGQGRDGYT
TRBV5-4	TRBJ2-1	ASSLALAGASYNEQF
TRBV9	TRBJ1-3	ASSTTGRGNTIY
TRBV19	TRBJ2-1	ASSPSGRGYNEQF
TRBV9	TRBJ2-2	ASSPRGGYGTGELF
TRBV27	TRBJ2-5	ASSQRFSVPQETQY
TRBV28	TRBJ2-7	ASRGGAAQPYEQY
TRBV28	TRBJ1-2	ASSFMRNYGYT
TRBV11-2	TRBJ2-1	ASSLVRDEQF
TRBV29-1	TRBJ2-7	SARFTGEPYEQY
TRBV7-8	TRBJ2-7	ASSPPRELYEQY
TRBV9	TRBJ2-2	ASSVIPQGATGELF
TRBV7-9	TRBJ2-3	ASSLGIGTDTQY
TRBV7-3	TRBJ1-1	ASSLGGVNTEAF
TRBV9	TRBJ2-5	ASSGQGRGQETQY
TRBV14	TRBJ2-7	ASSPTVSSYEQY
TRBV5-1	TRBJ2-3	ASSVWLADSDTQY
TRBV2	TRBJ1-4	ASSEVAGPSNEKLF
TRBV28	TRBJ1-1	ASSYPTTGGLNTEAF
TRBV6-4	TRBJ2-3	ASRRPGQASTDTQY
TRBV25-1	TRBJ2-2	ASSARAGLTGELF
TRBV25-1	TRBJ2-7	ASSKGVTLSYEQY
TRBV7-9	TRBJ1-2	ASSLKTTLYGYT
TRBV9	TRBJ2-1	ASSVRNTRTANEQF
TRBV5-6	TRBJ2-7	ASSLGSSYEQY
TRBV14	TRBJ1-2	ASSQGGPHT
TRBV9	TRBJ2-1	ASSVVGSGVYNEQF
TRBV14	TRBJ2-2	ASSQGTAGGTGELF
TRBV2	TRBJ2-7	ASTAAGLWEQY
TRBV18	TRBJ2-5	ASSPSPGQQETQY
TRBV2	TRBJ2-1	ASSIPGTNEQF
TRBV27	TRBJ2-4	ASGIAKNIQY
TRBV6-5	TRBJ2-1	ASSWGAENNEQF
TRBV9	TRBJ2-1	ASSELGYNEQF
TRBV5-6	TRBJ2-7	ASSPPLAWHEQY
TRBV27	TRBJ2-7	ASSPLGLNSEQY